The present TCR beta chain was sequenced within a study of sequential checkpoint blockade in melanoma. Across the whole study: Arm A got nivolumab then ipilimumab; arm B the reverse, 1:1. Maintenance nivolumab came after either treatment sequence.

Treatment specified: randomized to nivolumab then ipilimumab (arm A) or the reverse (arm B). No patient had prior DNA-damaging chemotherapy. From thawed PBMCs, live CD3+CD8+ cells negative for CD19 and CD56 were sorted. The germline gives CDR1 MNHEY, CDR2 SVGAGI. The ends were cut back, 4 bases at V and 13 bases at J, with 13 bases in the middle. The CDR3 totals 12 residues. TCRdb's copy holds only in-frame clones and misses some; the assay was immunoSEQ multiplex PCR. The table includes about 10,000 clones, roughly 80% detected once. V gene TRBV6-5 combines with J gene TRBJ2-2; maybe TRBD2 (5 bases). The sequence was obtained from a human donor with melanoma. The sample was CD8+ T cells sorted from blood (inferred from file names), taken from a patient given nivolumab and ipilimumab in sequence. The CDR3 spells CASSSSSGSLFF. The CDR3 nucleotides are TGTGCCAGCAGTTCATCTTCGGGATCGCTGTTTTTT.